This passage covers 13 T cell receptor beta chains from one sample sequenced in a study of T cell clonality in common variable immunodeficiency. Repertoires were generated with immunoSEQ multiplex PCR, while TCRdb's copy carries only in-frame clones and drops some. This sample comprises roughly 28,000 clones, none seen once only. The sample comprised peripheral blood mononuclear cells. The receptors derive from a person aged 18 to 70 in good health.

Concerning this clone: The read gets to within 3 residues of the CDR3 end, and the germline J gene fills in the rest. This chain connects TRBV19 to TRBJ2-2; D gene uncertain. The CDR3 totals 17 residues. The germline V gene has CDR1 LNHDA and CDR2 SQIVND (reference sequence). Partial CDR3 DNA: TGTGCCAGTAGTACCCCTATGTGGGCAGGCGTGAGCTCACCG. As protein: CASSTPMWAGVSSP. Given in full, the CDR3 is CASSTPMWAGVSSPLFF.

Note on this clone: The sequenced fragment ends 3 residues before the CDR3 boundary, so the rest is inferred from the germline J gene. This rearrangement joins TRBV5-6 to TRBJ2-5; D perhaps matches TRBD1 (6 bases). V lost 0 bases, J lost 5 bases, and 11 bases lay in between. This CDR3 spans 14 amino acids. Looked up from germline, CDR1 is SGHDT and CDR2 is YYEEEE. CDR3 DNA (partial): TGTGCCAGCAGCTTGGTGGGGGCACGGGAGACC. Translation gives CASSLVGARET. The full CDR3 protein reads CASSLVGARETQYF. Full variable domain (remainder filled in from reference TRBV5-6 and TRBJ2-5): DAGVTQSPTHLIKTRGQQVTLRCSPKSGHDTVSWYQQALGQGPQFIFQYYEEEERQRGNFPDRFSGHQFPNYSSELNVNALLLGDSALYLCASSLVGARETQYFGPGTRLLVL.

This clone was counted ten times or more. The read terminates 3 residues ahead of where the CDR3 ends, so the germline J gene completes it. The chain employs TRBV20-1 and TRBJ2-1, with 11 bases identical to TRBD2. From germline, CDR1 is DFQATT and CDR2 SNEGSKA (reference sequence). The CDR3 has 17 amino acids. V lost 0 bases and J lost 6; bases outside the gene matches: 10. CDR3 residues: CSARDSPLAGGFNEQFF. The part of the CDR3 DNA that was read is TGCAGTGCTAGAGATTCCCCCCTAGCGGGGGGTTTCAATGAG.

In the case of this clone: Read sequence stops 3 residues before the CDR3 end, and the germline J gene provides the missing end. In the same sample, other DNA sequences code for this CDR3. V is TRBV19 and J is TRBJ2-7, with 8 bases that match TRBD1. Trimming removed 10 bases from V and 3 bases from J; junction bases left unmatched: 14. The germline gives CDR1 LNHDA, CDR2 SQIVND (reference sequence). This CDR3 has 15 amino acids. The CDR3 loop reads CATAEGDRGYYEQYF. The part of the CDR3 DNA that was read is TGTGCCACGGCCGAGGGAGACAGGGGATACTACGAG.

About this clone itself: The read falls 3 residues short of the CDR3 end, and the missing part is taken from the germline J gene. J is TRBJ2-7 and V is TRBV10-2; TRBD2 aligns across 11 bases. Germline CDR1 reads WSHSY; CDR2 reads SAAADI. With 6 bases clipped from V and 0 bases from J, the junction kept 4 bases outside the gene matches. The CDR3 length is 15 residues. The sequenced part of the CDR3 DNA is TGCGCCAGCAGGACTAGCGGGACTTACTCCTACGAG. It is translated as CASRTSGTYSYE. In full, the CDR3 is CASRTSGTYSYEQYF.

This clone came up many times. The DNA ends 3 residues before the CDR3 does, and the rest of the CDR3 is filled in from the germline J gene. The rearrangement joins TRBV28 to TRBJ2-7; 7 nucleotides agree with TRBD1. This CDR3 contains 13 residues. Germline CDR1 reads MDHEN; CDR2 reads SYDVKM. The V segment lost 10 bases and the J segment 2 bases; nucleotides outside the gene matches: 8. The covered CDR3 bases are TGTGCCATCAACCGGGACAGACCCTACGAG. It yields the protein CAINRDRPYE. The whole CDR3 sequence reads CAINRDRPYEQYF.

This clone was counted a few times. The read halts 3 residues ahead of the CDR3 end, with the missing end drawn from the germline J gene. The gene calls are TRBV2 and TRBJ2-3; 8 bases fit TRBD2. The CDR3 spans 14 residues. CDR1 is SNHLY, CDR2 FYNNEI, per germline. V trimming: 9 bases; J trimming: 2 bases; junction bases outside the gene matches: 7. The CDR3 sequence: CARESGGNTDTQYF. Partial CDR3 DNA: TGTGCCAGGGAGAGCGGGGGTAACACAGATACG. The full variable domain, rest sourced from reference TRBV2 and TRBJ2-3, is EPEVTQTPSHQVTQMGQEVILRCVPISNHLYFYWYRQILGQKVEFLVSFYNNEISEKSEIFDDQFSVERPDGSNFTLKIRSTKLEDSAMYFCARESGGNTDTQYFGPGTRLTVL.

Within the sample, this clone is medium-sized. The CDR3 bases that were read are TGCGCCAGCAGCTTAGCGGGGGGATACTACAATGAG. Protein sequence: CASSLAGGYYNE. The entire CDR3 protein reads CASSLAGGYYNEQFF. The chain recombines TRBV5-1 with TRBJ2-1; 9 bases are a match to TRBD2. The CDR3 end falls 3 residues outside the read, so it is completed with the germline J gene. There are 15 residues in the CDR3. The V gene end was trimmed by 2 bases and the J gene end by 3 bases; junction bases not matched to a gene: 3. Germline-derived CDR1 and CDR2 are SGHRS and YFSETQ. Drawing the rest from reference TRBV5-1 and TRBJ2-1, the complete variable domain is KAGVTQTPRYLIKTRGQQVTLSCSPISGHRSVSWYQQTPGQGLQFLFEYFSETQRNKGNFPGRFSGRQFSNSRSEMNVSTLELGDSALYLCASSLAGGYYNEQFFGPGTRLTVL.

Notes on this clone: The sequenced fragment ends 3 residues before the CDR3 boundary, so the rest is inferred from the germline J gene. The chain joins TRBV6-2 or TRBV6-3 to TRBJ2-3; weak D call: TRBD2 (5 bases). The germline V and J ends were trimmed by 4 bases and 5 bases, with 10 bases remaining between them. Germline V gives CDR1 MNHEY, CDR2 SVGEGT. The CDR3 has 13 residues. The CDR3 DNA, read in part, is TGTGCCAGCAGTTCCCGGGGTTTAGATACG. This sequence encodes CASSSRGLDT. The full CDR3 protein is CASSSRGLDTQYF.

In its sample, this clone was seen many times. The read stops 3 residues short of the end of the CDR3; the missing end is completed from the germline J gene. This chain joins TRBV7-3 and TRBJ2-5; tentatively, D is TRBD2 (6 bases). V was pared by 0 bases and J by 5 bases, with 13 bases between. This CDR3 has 15 amino acids. Germline assignment: CDR1 SGHTA and CDR2 FQGTGA. CDR3 protein: CASSLTGTQMETQYF. The sequenced part of the CDR3 DNA is TGTGCCAGCAGCTTAACGGGGACTCAGATGGAGACC.

This clone has just a few counts. The read falls 3 residues short of the CDR3 end, and the missing part is taken from the germline J gene. The rearrangement uses TRBV6-2 or TRBV6-3 and TRBJ1-1; a possible D gene is TRBD1 (5 bases). Trimming cost V 2 bases and J 6 bases, with 7 bases left between them. In germline, CDR1 is MNHEY, CDR2 SVGEGT. The CDR3 has 12 amino acids. The CDR3 region is CASSYPGPEAFF. CDR3 DNA (partial): TGTGCCAGCAGTTACCCAGGGCCTGAA.

This clone was picked up many times. The read terminates 3 residues before the CDR3 end, so the remaining end is supplied by the germline J gene. The chain combines TRBV30 with TRBJ1-1, with D tentatively TRBD1 (6 bases). Germline V gene lookup returns CDR1 GTSNPN and CDR2 SVGIG (reference sequence). The CDR3 spans 13 residues. V was cut by 5 bases and J by 1 base, with 11 bases left in between. The CDR3 spells CAWGGQKNTEAFF. CDR3 bases read: TGTGCCTGGGGCGGACAGAAGAACACTGAA.

At least ten counts were recorded for this clone. Coverage ceases 3 residues before the CDR3 finishes, and the germline J gene fills in the end. This rearrangement joins TRBV20-1 to TRBJ1-2, with TRBD1 matching over 8 bases. Germline V lookup: CDR1 DFQATT, CDR2 SNEGSKA (reference sequence). Unmatched junction bases numbered 7, after V lost 6 bases and J lost 4 bases. The CDR3 runs to 13 residues. The CDR3 bases that were read are TGCAGTGCCGTGGACAGGGAGATCTATGGC. Its protein is CSAVDREIYG. The CDR3 in its entirety is CSAVDREIYGYTF.